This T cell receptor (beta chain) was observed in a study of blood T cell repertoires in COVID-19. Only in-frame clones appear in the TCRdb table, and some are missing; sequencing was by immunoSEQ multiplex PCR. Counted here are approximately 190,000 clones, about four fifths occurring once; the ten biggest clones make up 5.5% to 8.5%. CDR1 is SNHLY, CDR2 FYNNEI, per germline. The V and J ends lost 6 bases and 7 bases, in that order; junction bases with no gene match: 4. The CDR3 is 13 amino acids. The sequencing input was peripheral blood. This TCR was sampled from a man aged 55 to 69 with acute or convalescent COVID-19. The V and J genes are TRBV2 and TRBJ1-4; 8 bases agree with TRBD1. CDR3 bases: TGTGCCAGCAGGGGACAGGCTATTGAAAAACTGTTTTTT. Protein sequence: CASRGQAIEKLFF. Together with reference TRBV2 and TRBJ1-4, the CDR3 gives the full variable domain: EPEVTQTPSHQVTQMGQEVILRCVPISNHLYFYWYRQILGQKVEFLVSFYNNEISEKSEIFDDQFSVERPDGSNFTLKIRSTKLEDSAMYFCASRGQAIEKLFFGSGTQLSVL.